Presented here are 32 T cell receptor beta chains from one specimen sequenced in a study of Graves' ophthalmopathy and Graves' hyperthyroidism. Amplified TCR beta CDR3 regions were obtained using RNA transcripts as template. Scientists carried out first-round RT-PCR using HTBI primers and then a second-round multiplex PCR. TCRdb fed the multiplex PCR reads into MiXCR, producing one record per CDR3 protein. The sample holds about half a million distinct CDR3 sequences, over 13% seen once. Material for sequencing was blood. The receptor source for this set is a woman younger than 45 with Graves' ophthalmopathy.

CDR3 amino acids: CASSQGQGQGEYGYTF. As DNA, the CDR3 is TGCGCCAGCAGCCAAGGCCAGGGACAGGGGGAGTATGGCTACACCTTC. The chain is built from TRBV4-1 and TRBJ1-2, with 11 bases that match TRBD1. CDR3 size: 16 residues. Trimming removed 1 base from V and 5 bases from J; junction bases left unmatched: 6. Germline V lookup: CDR1 MGHRA, CDR2 YSYEKL.

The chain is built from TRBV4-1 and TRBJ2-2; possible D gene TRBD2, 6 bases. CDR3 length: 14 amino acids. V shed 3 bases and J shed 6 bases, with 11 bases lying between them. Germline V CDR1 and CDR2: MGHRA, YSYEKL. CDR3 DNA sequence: TGCGCCAGCAGCCACCTCGGGGGTCCCGGGGAGCTGTTTTTT. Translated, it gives CASSHLGGPGELFF.

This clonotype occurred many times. CDR3 amino acids: CASSEAPWAFF. In DNA, the CDR3 is TGTGCCAGCAGTGAAGCGCCCTGGGCTTTCTTT. The J gene is TRBJ1-1, the V gene TRBV6-1; D ambiguous. The germline V and J ends were trimmed by 0 bases and 11 bases, with 7 bases remaining between them. Germline CDR1 and CDR2: MNHNS and SASEGT. CDR3 length: 11 residues.

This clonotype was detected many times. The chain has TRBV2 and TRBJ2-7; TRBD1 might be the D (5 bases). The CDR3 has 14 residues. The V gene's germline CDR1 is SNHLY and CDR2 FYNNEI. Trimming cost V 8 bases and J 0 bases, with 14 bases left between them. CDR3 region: CASLWGESSYEQYF. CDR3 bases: TGTGCCAGCCTCTGGGGCGAGAGCTCCTACGAGCAGTACTTC.

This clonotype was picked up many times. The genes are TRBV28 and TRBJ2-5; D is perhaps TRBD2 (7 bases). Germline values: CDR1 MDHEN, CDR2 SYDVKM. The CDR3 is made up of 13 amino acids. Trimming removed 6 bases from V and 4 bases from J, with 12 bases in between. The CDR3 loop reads CASRGGGRETQYF. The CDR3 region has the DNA TGTGCCAGCAGGGGGGGGGGGCGAGAGACCCAGTACTTC.

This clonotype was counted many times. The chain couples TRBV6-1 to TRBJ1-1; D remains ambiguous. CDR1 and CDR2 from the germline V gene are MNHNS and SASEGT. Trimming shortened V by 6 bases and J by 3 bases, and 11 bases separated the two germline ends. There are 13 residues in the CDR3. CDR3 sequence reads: CASSPQRHTEAFF. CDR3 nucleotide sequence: TGTGCCAGCAGCCCACAGAGGCACACTGAAGCTTTCTTT.

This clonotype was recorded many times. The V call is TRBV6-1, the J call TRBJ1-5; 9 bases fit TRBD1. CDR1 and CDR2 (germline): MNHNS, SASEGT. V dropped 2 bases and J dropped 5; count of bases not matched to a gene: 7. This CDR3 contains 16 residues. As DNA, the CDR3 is TGTGCCAGCAGTGAACGGGGACAGGGAGGCGATCAGCCCCAGCATTTT. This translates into CASSERGQGGDQPQHF.

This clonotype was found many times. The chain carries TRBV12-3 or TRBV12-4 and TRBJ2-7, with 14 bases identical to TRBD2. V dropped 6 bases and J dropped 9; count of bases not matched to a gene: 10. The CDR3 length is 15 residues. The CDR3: CASRATSGRAHLQYF. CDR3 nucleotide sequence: TGTGCCAGCAGGGCGACTAGCGGGAGGGCCCATCTGCAGTACTTC.

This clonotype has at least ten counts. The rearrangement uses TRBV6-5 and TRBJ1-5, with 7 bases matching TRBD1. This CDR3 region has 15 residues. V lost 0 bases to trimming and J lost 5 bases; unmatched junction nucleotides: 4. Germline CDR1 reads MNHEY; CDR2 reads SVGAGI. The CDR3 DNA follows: TGTGCCAGCAGTTACTCCTCCAGGGGGGATCAGCCCCAGCATTTT. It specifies CASSYSSRGDQPQHF.

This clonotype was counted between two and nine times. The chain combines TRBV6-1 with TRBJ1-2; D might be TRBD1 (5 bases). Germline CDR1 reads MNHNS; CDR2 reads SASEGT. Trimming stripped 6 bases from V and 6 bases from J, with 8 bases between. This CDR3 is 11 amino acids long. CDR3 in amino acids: CASSQGDGYTF. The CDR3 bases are TGTGCCAGCAGCCAGGGAGATGGCTACACCTTC.

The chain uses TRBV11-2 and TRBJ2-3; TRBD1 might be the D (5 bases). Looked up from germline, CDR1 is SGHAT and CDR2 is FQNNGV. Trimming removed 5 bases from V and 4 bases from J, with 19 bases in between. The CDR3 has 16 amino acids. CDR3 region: CASSNPAQDVADTQYF. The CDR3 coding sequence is TGTGCCAGCAGCAATCCGGCACAGGACGTCGCAGATACGCAGTATTTT.

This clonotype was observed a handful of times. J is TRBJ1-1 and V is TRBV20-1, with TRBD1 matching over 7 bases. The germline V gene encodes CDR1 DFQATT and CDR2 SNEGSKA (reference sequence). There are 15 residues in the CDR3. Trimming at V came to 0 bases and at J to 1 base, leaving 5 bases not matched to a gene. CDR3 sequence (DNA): TGCAGTGCTAGAGATTGGGGGACAGCGAACACTGAAGCTTTCTTT. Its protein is CSARDWGTANTEAFF.

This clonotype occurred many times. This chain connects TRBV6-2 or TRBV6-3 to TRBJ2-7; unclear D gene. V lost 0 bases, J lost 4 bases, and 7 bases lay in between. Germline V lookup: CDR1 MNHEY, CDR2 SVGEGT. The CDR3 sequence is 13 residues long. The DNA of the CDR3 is TGTGCCAGCAGTTACTCCCCTGCGTACGAGCAGTACTTC. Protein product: CASSYSPAYEQYF.

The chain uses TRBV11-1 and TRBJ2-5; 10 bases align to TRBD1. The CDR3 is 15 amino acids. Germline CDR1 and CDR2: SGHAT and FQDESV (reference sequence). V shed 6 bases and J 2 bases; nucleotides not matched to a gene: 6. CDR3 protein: CASRFPGQGQETQYF. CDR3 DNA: TGTGCCAGCAGATTTCCGGGACAGGGGCAAGAGACCCAGTACTTC.

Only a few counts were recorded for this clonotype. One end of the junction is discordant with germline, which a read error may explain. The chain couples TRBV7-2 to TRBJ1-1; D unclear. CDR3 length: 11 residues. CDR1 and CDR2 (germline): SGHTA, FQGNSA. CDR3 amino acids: CASSLGSQPLF. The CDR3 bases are TGTGCCAGCAGCTTAGGAAGCCAGCCACTGTTT.

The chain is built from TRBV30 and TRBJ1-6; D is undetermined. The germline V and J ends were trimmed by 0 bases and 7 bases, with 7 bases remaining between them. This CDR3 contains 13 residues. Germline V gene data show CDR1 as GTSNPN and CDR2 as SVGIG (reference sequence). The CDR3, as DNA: TGTGCCTGGAGTGTTGCGGGGAATTCACCCCTCCACTTT. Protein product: CAWSVAGNSPLHF.

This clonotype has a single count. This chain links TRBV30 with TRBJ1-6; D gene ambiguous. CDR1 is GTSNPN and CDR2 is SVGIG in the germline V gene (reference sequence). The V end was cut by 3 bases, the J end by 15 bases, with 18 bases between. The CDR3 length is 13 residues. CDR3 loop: CAWSPRAYTLLHF. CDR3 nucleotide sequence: TGTGCCTGGAGCCCCCGGGCCTATACCCTCCTCCACTTT. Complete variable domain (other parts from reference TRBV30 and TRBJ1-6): SQTIHQWPATLVQPVGSPLSLECTVEGTSNPNLYWYRQAAGRGLQLLFYSVGIGQISSEVPQNLSASRPQDRQFILSSKKLLLSDSGFYLCAWSPRAYTLLHFGNGTRLTVT.

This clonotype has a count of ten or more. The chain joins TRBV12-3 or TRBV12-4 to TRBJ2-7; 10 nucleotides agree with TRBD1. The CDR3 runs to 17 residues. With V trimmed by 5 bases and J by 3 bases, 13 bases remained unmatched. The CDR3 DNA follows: TGTGCCAGCAGTCCCAGTCACCGGGACAGGGGACTCTACGAGCAGTACTTC. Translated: CASSPSHRDRGLYEQYF.

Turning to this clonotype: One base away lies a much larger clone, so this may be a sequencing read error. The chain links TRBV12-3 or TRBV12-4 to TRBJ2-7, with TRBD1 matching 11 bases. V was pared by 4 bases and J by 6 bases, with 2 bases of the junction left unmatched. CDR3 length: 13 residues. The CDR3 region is CASSWDRGSEQYF. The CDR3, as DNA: TGTGCCAGCAGTTGGGACAGGGGGAGCGAGCAGTACTTC.

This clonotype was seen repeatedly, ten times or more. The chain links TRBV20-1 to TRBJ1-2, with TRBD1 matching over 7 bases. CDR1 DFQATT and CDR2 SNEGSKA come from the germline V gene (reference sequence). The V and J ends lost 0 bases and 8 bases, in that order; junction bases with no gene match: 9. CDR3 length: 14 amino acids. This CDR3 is CSARDLGTEYGYTF. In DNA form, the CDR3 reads TGCAGTGCTAGAGATTTGGGGACAGAATACGGCTACACCTTC.

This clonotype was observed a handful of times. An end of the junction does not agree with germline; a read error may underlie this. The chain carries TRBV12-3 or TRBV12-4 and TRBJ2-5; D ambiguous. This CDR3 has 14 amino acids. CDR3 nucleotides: TGTGCCAGCCGGTACGGCAGGAAACAAGAGACCAAGTACTTC. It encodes CASRYGRKQETKYF.

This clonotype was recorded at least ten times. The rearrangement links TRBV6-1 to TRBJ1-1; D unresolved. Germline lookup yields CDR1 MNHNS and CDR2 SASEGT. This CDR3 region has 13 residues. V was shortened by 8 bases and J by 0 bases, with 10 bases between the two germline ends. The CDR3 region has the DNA TGTGCCAGCGGCGGATTCATGAACACTGAAGCTTTCTTT. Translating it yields CASGGFMNTEAFF.

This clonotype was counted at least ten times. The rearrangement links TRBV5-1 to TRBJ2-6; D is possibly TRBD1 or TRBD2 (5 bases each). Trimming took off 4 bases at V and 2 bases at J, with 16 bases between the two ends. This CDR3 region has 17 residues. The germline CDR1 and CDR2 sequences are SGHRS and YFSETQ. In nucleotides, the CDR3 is TGCGCCAGCAGCGCCACCGGGGCGAAACCTGGGGCCAACGTCCTGACTTTC. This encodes CASSATGAKPGANVLTF.

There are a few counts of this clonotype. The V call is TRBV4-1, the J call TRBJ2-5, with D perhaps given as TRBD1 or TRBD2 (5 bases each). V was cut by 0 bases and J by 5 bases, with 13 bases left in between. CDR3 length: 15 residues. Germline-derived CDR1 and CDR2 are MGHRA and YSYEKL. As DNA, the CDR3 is TGCGCCAGCAGCCAAGATGGTCGGGGCGGCGAGACCCAGTACTTC. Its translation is CASSQDGRGGETQYF.

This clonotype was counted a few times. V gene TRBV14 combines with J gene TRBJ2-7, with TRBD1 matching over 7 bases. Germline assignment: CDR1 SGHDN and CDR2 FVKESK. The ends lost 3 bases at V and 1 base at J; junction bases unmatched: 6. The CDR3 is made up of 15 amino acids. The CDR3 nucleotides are TGTGCCAGCAGCCATGGTCCGACAGGGTCCTACGAGCAGTACTTC. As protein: CASSHGPTGSYEQYF.

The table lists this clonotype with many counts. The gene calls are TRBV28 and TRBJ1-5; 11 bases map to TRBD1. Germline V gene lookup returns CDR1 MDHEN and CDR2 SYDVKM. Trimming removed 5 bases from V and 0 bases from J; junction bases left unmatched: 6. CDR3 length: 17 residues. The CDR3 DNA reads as TGTGCCAGCAGTCCAGGGACAGGGGGTTATAGCAATCAGCCCCAGCATTTT. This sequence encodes CASSPGTGGYSNQPQHF. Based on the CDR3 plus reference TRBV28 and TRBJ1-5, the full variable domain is DVKVTQSSRYLVKRTGEKVFLECVQDMDHENMFWYRQDPGLGLRLIYFSYDVKMKEKGDIPEGYSVSREKKERFSLILESASTNQTSMYLCASSPGTGGYSNQPQHFGDGTRLSIL.

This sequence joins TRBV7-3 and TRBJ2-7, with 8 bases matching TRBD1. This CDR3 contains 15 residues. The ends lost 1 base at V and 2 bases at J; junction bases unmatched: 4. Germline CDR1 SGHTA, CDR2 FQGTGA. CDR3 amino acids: CASSLITGGTYEQYF. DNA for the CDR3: TGTGCCAGCAGCTTAATAACAGGGGGGACCTACGAGCAGTACTTC.

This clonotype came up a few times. In DNA form, the CDR3 reads TGCAGTGCAGCACAGGGGAATCAGCCCCAGCATTTT. Amino acids: CSAAQGNQPQHF. The chain uses TRBV20-1 and TRBJ1-5; 7 bases agree with TRBD1. Per the germline V gene, CDR1 is DFQATT and CDR2 is SNEGSKA (reference sequence). Trimming at V came to 6 bases and at J to 4 bases, leaving 3 bases not matched to a gene. This CDR3 is 12 amino acids long.

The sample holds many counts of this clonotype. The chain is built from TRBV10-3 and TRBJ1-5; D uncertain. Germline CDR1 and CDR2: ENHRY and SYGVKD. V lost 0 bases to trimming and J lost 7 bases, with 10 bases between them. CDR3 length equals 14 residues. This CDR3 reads CAISESHTNQPQHF. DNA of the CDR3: TGTGCCATCAGTGAGTCTCACACCAACCAGCCCCAGCATTTT.

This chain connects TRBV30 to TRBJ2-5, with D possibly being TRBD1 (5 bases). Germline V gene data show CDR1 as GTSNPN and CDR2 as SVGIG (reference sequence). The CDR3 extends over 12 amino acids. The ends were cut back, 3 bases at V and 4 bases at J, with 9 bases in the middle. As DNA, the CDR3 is TGTGCCTGGAGCGTAGGGGCAGAGACCCAGTACTTC. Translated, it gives CAWSVGAETQYF.

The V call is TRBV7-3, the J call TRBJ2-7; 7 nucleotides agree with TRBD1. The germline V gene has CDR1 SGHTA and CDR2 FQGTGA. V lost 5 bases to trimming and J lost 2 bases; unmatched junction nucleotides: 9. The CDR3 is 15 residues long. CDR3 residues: CASSVQQGLAYEQYF. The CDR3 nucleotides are TGTGCCAGCAGCGTACAACAGGGGCTTGCCTACGAGCAGTACTTC.

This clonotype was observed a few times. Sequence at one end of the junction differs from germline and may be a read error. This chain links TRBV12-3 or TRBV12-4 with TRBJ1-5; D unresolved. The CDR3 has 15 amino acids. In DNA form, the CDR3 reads TGTGCCAGCAGTACTGACGGGCGTAGCAATCAGCCTCAGCATTTT. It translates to CASSTDGRSNQPQHF.